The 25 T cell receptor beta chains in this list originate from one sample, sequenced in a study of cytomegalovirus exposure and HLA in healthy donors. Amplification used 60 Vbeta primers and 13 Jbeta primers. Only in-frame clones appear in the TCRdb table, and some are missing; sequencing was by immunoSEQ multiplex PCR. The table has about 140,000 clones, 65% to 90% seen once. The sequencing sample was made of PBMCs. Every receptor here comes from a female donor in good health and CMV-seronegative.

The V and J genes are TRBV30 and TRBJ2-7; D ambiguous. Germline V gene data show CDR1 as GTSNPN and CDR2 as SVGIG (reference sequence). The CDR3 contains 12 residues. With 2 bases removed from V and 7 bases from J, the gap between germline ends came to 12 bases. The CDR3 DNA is TGTGCCTGGAGTATCCCAGCGTATGAGCAGTACTTC. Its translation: CAWSIPAYEQYF. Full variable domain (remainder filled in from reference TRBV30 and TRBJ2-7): SQTIHQWPATLVQPVGSPLSLECTVEGTSNPNLYWYRQAAGRGLQLLFYSVGIGQISSEVPQNLSASRPQDRQFILSSKKLLLSDSGFYLCAWSIPAYEQYFGPGTRLTVT.

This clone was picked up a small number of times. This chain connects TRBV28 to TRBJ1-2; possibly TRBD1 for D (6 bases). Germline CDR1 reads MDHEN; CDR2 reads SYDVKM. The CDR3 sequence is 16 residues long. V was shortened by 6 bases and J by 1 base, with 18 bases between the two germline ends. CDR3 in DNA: TGTGCCAGCAGCTCACTCCCGGACAGAGTTAACTATGGCTACACCTTC. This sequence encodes CASSSLPDRVNYGYTF.

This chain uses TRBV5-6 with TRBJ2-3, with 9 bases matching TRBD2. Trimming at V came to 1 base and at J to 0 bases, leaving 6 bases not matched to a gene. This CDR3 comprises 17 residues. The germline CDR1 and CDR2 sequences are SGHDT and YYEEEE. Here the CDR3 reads CASSLRRGRESTDTQYF. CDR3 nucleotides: TGTGCCAGCAGCTTGAGACGCGGGAGGGAGAGCACAGATACGCAGTATTTT.

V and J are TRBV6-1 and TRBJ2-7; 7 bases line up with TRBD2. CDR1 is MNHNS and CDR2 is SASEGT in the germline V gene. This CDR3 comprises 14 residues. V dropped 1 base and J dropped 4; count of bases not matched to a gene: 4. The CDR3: CASSEVSGPYEQYF. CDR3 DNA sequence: TGTGCCAGCAGTGAAGTTAGCGGGCCATACGAGCAGTACTTC.

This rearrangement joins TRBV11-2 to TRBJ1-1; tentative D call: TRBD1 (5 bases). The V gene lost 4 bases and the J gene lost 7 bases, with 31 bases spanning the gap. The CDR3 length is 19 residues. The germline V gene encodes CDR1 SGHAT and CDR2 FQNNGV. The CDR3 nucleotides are TGTGCCAGCAGCTCGAAACCGACCTACAGGCCCGGTTCGGTCCGTGAAGCTTTCTTT. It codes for CASSSKPTYRPGSVREAFF.

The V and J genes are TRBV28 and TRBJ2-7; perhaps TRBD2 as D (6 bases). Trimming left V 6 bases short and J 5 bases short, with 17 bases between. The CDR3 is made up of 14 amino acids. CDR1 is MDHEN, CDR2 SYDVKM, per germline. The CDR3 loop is CASSYYGRFNEQYF. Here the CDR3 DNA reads TGTGCCAGCAGCTACTATGGGAGGTTCAACGAGCAGTACTTC.

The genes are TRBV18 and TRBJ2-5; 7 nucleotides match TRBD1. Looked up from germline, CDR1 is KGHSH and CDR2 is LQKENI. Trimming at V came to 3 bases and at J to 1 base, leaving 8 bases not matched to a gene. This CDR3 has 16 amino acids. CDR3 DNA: TGTGCCAGCTCACCTCAGCTTGGGACAGCCCAAGAGACCCAGTACTTC. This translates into CASSPQLGTAQETQYF.

The CDR3 DNA reads as TGTGCCAGCAGTCCCGGACAGGGACTCAGGAACACTGAAGCTTTCTTT. Its protein product is CASSPGQGLRNTEAFF. J is TRBJ1-1 and V is TRBV6-6, with TRBD1 matching 8 bases. V shed 5 bases, J shed 1 base, and the junction held 9 bases outside the gene matches. Germline assignment: CDR1 MNHNY and CDR2 SVGAGI (reference sequence). The CDR3 has 16 amino acids.

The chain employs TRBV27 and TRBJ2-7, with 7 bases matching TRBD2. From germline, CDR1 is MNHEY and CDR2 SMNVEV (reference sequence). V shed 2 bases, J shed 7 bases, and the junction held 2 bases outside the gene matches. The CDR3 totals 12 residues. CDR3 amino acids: CASSLIGGEQYF. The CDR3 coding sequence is TGTGCCAGCAGTTTAATCGGGGGGGAGCAGTACTTC.

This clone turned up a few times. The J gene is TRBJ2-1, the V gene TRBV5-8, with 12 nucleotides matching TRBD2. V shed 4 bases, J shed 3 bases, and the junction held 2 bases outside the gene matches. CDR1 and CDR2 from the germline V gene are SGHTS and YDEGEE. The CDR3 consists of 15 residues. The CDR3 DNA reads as TGTGCCAGCAGCAGGGGACTAGCGGGCTACAATGAGCAGTTCTTC. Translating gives CASSRGLAGYNEQFF.

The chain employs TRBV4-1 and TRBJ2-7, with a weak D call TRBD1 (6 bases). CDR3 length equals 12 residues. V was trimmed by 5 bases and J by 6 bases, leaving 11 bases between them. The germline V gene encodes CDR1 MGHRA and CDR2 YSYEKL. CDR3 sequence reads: CASSSGQTEQYF. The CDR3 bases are TGCGCCAGCAGCAGTGGACAGACCGAGCAGTACTTC.

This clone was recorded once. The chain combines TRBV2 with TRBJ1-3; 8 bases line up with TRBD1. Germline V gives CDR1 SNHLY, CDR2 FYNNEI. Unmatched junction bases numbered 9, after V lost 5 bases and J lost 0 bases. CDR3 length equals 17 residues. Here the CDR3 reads CASSHSTGDLSGNTIYF. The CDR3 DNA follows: TGTGCCAGCAGTCACTCGACAGGGGACCTCTCTGGAAACACCATATATTTT.

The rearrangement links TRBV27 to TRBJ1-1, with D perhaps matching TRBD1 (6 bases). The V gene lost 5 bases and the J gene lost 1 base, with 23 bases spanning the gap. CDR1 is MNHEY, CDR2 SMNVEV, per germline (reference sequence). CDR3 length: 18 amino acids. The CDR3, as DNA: TGTGCCAGCAGTCATGGACAGAAAAAGGGCATAGGGAACACTGAAGCTTTCTTT. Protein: CASSHGQKKGIGNTEAFF.

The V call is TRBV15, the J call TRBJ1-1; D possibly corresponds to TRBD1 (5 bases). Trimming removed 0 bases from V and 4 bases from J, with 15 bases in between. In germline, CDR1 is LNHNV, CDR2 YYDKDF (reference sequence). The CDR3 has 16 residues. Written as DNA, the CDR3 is TGTGCCACCAGCAGAGATAAAGACAGACCACGCACTGAAGCTTTCTTT. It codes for CATSRDKDRPRTEAFF.

CDR3 protein: CASSLSQGSGNTIYF. In nucleotides, the CDR3 is TGTGCCAGCAGCTTAAGTCAGGGCTCGGGAAACACCATATATTTT. V is TRBV7-9 and J is TRBJ1-3; D might be TRBD1 (5 bases). CDR1 is SEHNR, CDR2 FQNEAQ, per germline (reference sequence). The CDR3 is 15 residues long. The V end was cut by 2 bases, the J end by 4 bases, with 12 bases between.

The CDR3 region has the DNA TGTGCCAGTCAACCGGGACAGGGGGTTTACGAGCAGTACTTC. Protein: CASQPGQGVYEQYF. This chain links TRBV19 with TRBJ2-7; TRBD1 aligns across 11 bases. Germline trimming cut 8 bases from V and 4 bases from J; bases unmatched to any gene: 7. CDR3 length: 14 residues. Per the germline V gene, CDR1 is LNHDA and CDR2 is SQIVND (reference sequence).

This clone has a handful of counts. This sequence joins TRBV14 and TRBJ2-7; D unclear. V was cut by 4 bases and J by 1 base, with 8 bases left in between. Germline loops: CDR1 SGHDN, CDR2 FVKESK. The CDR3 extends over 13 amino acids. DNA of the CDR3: TGTGCCAGCAGCCTCGCTACTTCCTACGAGCAGTACTTC. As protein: CASSLATSYEQYF.

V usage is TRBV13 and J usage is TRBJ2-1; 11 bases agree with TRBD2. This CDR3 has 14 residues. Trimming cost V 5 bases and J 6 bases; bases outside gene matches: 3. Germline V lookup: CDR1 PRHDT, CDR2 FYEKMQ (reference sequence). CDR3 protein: CASSKTSGVNEQFF. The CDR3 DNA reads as TGTGCCAGCAGCAAGACTAGCGGGGTCAATGAGCAGTTCTTC.

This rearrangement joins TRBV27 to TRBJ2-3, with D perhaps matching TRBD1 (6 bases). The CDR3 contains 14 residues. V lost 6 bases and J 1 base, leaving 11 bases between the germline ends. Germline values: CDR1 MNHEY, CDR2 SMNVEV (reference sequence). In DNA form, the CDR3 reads TGTGCCAGCAGCTCGACAGGAGGCACAGATACGCAGTATTTT. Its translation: CASSSTGGTDTQYF.

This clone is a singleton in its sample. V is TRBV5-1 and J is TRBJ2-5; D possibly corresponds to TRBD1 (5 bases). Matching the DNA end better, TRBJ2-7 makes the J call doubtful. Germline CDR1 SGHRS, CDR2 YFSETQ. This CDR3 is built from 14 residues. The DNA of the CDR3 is TGCGCCAGCAGCTTGGAGGACACCTCCTACGAGCAGTACTTC. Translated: CASSLEDTSYEQYF.

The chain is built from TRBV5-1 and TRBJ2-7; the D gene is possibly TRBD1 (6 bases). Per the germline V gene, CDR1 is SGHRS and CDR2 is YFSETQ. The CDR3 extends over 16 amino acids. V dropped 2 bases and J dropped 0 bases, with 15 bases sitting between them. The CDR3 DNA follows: TGCGCCAGCAGCTTAGGCCGGACAGAGACCTCCTACGAGCAGTACTTC. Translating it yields CASSLGRTETSYEQYF. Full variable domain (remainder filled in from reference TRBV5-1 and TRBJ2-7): KAGVTQTPRYLIKTRGQQVTLSCSPISGHRSVSWYQQTPGQGLQFLFEYFSETQRNKGNFPGRFSGRQFSNSRSEMNVSTLELGDSALYLCASSLGRTETSYEQYFGPGTRLTVT.

The CDR3 DNA reads TGCGCCAGCAGCCAAGCCCAGCGGGCCTATTCTGGGGCCAACGTCCTGACTTTC. Its translation: CASSQAQRAYSGANVLTF. The chain recombines TRBV4-1 with TRBJ2-6, with D possibly matching TRBD2 (6 bases). The CDR3 runs 18 residues. Trimming left V 1 base short and J 1 base short, with 14 bases between. Germline V gene data show CDR1 as MGHRA and CDR2 as YSYEKL.

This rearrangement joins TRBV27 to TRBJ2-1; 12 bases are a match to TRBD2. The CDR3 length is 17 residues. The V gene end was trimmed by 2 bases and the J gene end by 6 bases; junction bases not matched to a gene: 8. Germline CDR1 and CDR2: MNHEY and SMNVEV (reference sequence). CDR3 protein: CASSLLPTSGRANEQFF. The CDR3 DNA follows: TGTGCCAGCAGTTTACTTCCGACTAGCGGGAGAGCCAATGAGCAGTTCTTC.

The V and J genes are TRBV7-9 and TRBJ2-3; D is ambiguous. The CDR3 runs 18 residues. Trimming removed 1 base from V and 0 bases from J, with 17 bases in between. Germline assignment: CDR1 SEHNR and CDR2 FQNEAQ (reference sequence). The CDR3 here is CASSLVGTAKASTDTQYF. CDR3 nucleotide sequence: TGTGCCAGCAGCTTAGTAGGTACAGCCAAAGCTAGCACAGATACGCAGTATTTT.

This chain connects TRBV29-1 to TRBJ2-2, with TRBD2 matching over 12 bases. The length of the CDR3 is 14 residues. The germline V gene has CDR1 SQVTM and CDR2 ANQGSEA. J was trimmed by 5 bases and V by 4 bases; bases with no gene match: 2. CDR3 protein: CSVGGTSGTGELFF. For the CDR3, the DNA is TGCAGCGTTGGTGGGACTAGCGGGACCGGGGAGCTGTTTTTT.